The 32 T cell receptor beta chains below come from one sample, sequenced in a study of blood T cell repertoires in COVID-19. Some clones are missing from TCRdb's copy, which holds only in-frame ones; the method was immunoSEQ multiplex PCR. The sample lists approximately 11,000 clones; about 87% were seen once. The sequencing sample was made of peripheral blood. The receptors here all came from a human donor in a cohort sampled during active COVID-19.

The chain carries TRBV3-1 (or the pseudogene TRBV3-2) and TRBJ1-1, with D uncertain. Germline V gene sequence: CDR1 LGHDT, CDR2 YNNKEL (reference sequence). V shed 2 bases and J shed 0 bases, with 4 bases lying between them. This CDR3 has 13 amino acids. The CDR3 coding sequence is TGTGCCAGCAGCCAATCCTTGAACACTGAAGCTTTCTTT. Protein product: CASSQSLNTEAFF.

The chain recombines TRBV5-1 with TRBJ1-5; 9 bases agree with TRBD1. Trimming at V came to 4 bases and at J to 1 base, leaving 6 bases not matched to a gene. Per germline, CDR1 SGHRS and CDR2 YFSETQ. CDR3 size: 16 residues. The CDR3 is CASSPGTGLSNQPQHF. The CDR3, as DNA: TGCGCCAGCAGCCCCGGGACAGGGCTGAGCAATCAGCCCCAGCATTTT.

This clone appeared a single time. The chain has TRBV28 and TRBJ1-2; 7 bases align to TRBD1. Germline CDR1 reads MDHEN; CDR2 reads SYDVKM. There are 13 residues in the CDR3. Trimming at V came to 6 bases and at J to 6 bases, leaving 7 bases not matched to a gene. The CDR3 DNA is TGTGCCAGCAGGGACGACAGGGCGCATGGCTACACCTTC. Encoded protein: CASRDDRAHGYTF.

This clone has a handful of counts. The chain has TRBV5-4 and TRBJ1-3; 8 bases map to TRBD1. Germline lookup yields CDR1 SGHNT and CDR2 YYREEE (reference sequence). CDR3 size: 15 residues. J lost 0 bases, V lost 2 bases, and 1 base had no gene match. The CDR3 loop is CASSFDRGSGNTIYF. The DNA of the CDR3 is TGTGCCAGCAGCTTTGACAGGGGCTCTGGAAACACCATATATTTT.

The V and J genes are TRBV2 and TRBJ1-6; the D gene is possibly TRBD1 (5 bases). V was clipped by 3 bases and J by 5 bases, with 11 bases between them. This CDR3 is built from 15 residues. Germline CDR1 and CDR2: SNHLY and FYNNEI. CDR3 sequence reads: CASSDWGVNNSPLHF. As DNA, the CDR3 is TGTGCCAGCAGTGATTGGGGGGTAAATAATTCACCCCTCCACTTT.

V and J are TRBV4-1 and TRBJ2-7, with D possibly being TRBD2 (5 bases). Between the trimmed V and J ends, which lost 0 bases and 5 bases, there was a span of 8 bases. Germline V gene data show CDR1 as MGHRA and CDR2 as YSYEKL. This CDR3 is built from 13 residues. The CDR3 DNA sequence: TGCGCCAGCAGCCAAGATCGGAGGCACGAGCAGTACTTC. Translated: CASSQDRRHEQYF.

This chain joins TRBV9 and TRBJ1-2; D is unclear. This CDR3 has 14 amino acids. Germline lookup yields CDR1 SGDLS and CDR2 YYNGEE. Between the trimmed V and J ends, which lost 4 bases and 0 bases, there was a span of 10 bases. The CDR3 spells CASSPGSANYGYTF. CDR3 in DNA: TGTGCCAGCAGCCCGGGGTCAGCTAACTATGGCTACACCTTC.

The CDR3 loop is CASWDRSNEQFF. CDR3 nucleotides: TGTGCCAGCTGGGACAGGTCCAATGAGCAGTTCTTC. The V gene is TRBV28, the J gene TRBJ2-1; 8 nucleotides match TRBD1. Germline V gives CDR1 MDHEN, CDR2 SYDVKM. V trimming: 8 bases; J trimming: 6 bases; junction bases outside the gene matches: 3. This CDR3 is built from 12 residues. Drawing the rest from reference TRBV28 and TRBJ2-1, the complete variable domain is DVKVTQSSRYLVKRTGEKVFLECVQDMDHENMFWYRQDPGLGLRLIYFSYDVKMKEKGDIPEGYSVSREKKERFSLILESASTNQTSMYLCASWDRSNEQFFGPGTRLTVL.

The CDR3 reads CASSGQSNEQFF. DNA for the CDR3: TGTGCCAGCAGTGGACAGTCCAATGAGCAGTTCTTC. V gene TRBV6-4 combines with J gene TRBJ2-1, with D tentatively TRBD1 (5 bases). CDR1 and CDR2 from the germline V gene are MRHNA and SNTAGT. The CDR3 consists of 12 residues. V lost 4 bases to trimming and J lost 6 bases, with 7 bases between them.

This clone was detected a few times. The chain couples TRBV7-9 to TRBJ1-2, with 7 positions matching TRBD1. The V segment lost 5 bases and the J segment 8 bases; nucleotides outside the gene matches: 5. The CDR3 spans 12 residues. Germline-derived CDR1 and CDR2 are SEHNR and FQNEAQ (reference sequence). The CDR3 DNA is TGTGCCAGCAGCGTTGACAGGGCAGGCTACACCTTC. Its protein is CASSVDRAGYTF.

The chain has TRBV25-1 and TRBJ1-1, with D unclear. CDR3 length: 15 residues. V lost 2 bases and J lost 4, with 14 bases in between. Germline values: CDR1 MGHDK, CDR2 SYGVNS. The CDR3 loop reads CASSEGGGGVTEAFF. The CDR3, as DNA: TGTGCCAGCAGTGAAGGCGGTGGAGGTGTCACTGAAGCTTTCTTT.

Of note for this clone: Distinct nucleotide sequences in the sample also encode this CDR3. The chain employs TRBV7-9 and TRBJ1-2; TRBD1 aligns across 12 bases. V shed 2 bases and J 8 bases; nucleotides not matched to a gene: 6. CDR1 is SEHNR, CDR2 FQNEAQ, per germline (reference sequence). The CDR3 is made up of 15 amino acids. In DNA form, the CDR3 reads TGTGCCAGCAGCTTAATGGGACAGGGGGCGGGGGGCTACACCTTC. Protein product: CASSLMGQGAGGYTF.

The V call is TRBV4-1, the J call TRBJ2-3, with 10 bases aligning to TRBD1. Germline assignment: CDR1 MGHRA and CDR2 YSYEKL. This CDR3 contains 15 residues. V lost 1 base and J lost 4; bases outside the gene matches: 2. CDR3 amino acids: CASSQGQGAPDTQYF. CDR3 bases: TGCGCCAGCAGCCAAGGACAGGGGGCCCCAGATACGCAGTATTTT.

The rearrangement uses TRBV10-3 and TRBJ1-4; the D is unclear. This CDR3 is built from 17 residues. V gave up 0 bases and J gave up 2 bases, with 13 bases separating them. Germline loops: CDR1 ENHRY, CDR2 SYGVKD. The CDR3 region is CAISESLPAGTNEKLFF. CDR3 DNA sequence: TGTGCCATCAGTGAGTCCCTCCCAGCGGGCACTAATGAAAAACTGTTTTTT.

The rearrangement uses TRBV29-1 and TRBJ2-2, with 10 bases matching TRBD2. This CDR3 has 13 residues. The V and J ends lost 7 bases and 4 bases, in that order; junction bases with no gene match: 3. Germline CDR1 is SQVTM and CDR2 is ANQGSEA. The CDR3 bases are TGCAGCGGTAGCGGGAGGTCCACCGGGGAGCTGTTTTTT. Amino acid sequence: CSGSGRSTGELFF.

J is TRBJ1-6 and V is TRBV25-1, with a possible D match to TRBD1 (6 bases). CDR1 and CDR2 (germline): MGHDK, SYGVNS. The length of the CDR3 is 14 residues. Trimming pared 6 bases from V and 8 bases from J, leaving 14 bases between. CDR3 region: CASSGGLGDSPLHF. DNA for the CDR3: TGTGCCAGCAGCGGGGGGCTGGGGGATTCACCCCTCCACTTT.

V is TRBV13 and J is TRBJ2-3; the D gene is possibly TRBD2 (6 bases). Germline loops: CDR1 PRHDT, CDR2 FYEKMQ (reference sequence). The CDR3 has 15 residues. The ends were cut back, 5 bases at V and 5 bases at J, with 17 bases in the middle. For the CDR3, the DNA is TGTGCCAGCAGCCAAAGCAGGGAGGTACAAGATACGCAGTATTTT. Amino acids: CASSQSREVQDTQYF.

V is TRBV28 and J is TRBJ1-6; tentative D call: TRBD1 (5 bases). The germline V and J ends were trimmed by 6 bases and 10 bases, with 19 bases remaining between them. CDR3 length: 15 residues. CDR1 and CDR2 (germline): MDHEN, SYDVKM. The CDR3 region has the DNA TGTGCCAGCAGCCTTGGGGGAGGGTTAGGGTCACCCCTCCACTTT. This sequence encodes CASSLGGGLGSPLHF.

The CDR3 DNA reads as TGTGCCAGCAGCTTAGCTAGCGGCATCCCCTACAATGAGCAGTTCTTC. This sequence encodes CASSLASGIPYNEQFF. The rearrangement joins TRBV11-1 to TRBJ2-1, with a tentative D call TRBD2 (6 bases). The length of the CDR3 is 16 residues. CDR1 and CDR2 (germline): SGHAT, FQDESV (reference sequence). The V end lost 0 bases, the J end lost 2 bases, and 11 bases lay between the germline ends. Complete variable domain (other parts from reference TRBV11-1 and TRBJ2-1): EAEVAQSPRYKITEKSQAVAFWCDPISGHATLYWYRQILGQGPELLVQFQDESVVDDSQLPKDRFSAERLKGVDSTLKIQPAELGDSAMYLCASSLASGIPYNEQFFGPGTRLTVL.

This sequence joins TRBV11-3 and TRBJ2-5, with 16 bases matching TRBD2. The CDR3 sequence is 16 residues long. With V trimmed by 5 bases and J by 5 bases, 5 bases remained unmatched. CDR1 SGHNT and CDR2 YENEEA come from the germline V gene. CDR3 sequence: CASSPGTSGREETQYF. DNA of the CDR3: TGTGCCAGCAGCCCCGGGACTAGCGGGAGGGAGGAGACCCAGTACTTC. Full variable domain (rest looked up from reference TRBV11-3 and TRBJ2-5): EAGVVQSPRYKIIEKKQPVAFWCNPISGHNTLYWYLQNLGQGPELLIRYENEEAVDDSQLPKDRFSAERLKGVDSTLKIQPAELGDSAVYLCASSPGTSGREETQYFGPGTRLLVL.

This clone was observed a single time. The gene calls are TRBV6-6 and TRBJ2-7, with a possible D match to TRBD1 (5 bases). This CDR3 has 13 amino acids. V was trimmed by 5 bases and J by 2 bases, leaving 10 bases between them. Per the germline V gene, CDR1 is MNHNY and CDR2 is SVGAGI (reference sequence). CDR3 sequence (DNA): TGTGCCAGCAGTCAAGACAGCCCCTACGAGCAGTACTTC. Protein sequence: CASSQDSPYEQYF.

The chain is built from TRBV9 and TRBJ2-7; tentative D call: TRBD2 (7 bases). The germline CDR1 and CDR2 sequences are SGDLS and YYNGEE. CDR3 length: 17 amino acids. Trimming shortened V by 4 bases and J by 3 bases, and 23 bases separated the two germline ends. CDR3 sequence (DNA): TGTGCCAGCAGCTTAGGTACGGGGGGACACGCCGACTACGAGCAGTACTTC. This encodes CASSLGTGGHADYEQYF.

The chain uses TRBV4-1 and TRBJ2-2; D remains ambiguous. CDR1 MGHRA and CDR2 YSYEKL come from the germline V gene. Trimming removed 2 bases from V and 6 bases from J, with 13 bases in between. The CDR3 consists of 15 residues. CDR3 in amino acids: CASSQPDSGAGELFF. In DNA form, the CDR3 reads TGCGCCAGCAGCCAACCGGATTCAGGTGCCGGGGAGCTGTTTTTT.

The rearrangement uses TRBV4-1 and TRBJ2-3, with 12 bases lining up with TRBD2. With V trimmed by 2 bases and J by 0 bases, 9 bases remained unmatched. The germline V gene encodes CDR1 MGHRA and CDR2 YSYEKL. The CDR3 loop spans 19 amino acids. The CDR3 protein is CASSQQLAGGAKSTDTQYF. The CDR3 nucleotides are TGCGCCAGCAGCCAACAACTAGCGGGAGGAGCCAAGAGCACAGATACGCAGTATTTT.

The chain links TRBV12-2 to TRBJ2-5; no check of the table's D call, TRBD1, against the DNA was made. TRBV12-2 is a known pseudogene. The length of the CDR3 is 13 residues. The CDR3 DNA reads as TGTGCAAGTCCCCGGGACAGCCAAGAGACCCAGTACTTC. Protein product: CASPRDSQETQYF.

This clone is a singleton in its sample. CDR3 bases: TGTGCCATCAGTGCTATGACAGGGAGTGGCGAGCAGTACTTC. It encodes CAISAMTGSGEQYF. The V and J genes are TRBV10-3 and TRBJ2-7, with 7 bases that match TRBD1. Trimming removed 4 bases from V and 6 bases from J; junction bases left unmatched: 9. The CDR3 is made up of 14 amino acids. From germline, CDR1 is ENHRY and CDR2 SYGVKD.

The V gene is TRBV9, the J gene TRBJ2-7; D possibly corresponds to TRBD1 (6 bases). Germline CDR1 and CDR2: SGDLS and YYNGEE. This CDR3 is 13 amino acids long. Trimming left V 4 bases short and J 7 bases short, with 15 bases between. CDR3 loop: CASSSVGGGEQYF. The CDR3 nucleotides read TGTGCCAGCAGCTCAGTTGGGGGCGGTGAGCAGTACTTC. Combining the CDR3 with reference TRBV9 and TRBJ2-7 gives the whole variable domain DSGVTQTPKHLITATGQRVTLRCSPRSGDLSVYWYQQSLDQGLQFLIQYYNGEERAKGNILERFSAQQFPDLHSELNLSSLELGDSALYFCASSSVGGGEQYFGPGTRLTVT.

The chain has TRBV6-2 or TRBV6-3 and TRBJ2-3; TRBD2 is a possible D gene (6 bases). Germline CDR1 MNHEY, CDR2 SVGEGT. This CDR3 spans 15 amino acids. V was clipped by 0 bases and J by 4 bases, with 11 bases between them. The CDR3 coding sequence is TGTGCCAGCAGTTACTCGACTAGTAGGGCAGATACGCAGTATTTT. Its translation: CASSYSTSRADTQYF.

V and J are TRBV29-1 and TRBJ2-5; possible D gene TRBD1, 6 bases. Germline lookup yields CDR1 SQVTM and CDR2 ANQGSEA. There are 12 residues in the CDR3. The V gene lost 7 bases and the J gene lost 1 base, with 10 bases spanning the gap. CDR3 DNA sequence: TGCAGCGCCGGACAGCTCCAAGAGACCCAGTACTTC. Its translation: CSAGQLQETQYF.

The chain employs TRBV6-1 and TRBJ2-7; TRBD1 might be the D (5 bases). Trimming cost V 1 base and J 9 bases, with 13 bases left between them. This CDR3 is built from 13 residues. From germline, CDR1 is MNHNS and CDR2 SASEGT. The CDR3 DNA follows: TGTGCCAGCAGTGAAGAGGGGATCCTCGGGCAGTACTTC. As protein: CASSEEGILGQYF.

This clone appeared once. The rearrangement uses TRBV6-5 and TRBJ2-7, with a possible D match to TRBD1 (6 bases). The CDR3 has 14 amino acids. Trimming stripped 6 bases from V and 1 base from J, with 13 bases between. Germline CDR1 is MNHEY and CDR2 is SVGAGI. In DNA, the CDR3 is TGTGCCAGCAGGGGGACATTTTCATCCTACGAGCAGTACTTC. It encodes CASRGTFSSYEQYF.

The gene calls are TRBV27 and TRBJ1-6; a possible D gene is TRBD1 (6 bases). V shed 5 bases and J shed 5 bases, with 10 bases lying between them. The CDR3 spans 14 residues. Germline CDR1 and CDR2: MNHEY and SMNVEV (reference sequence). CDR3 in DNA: TGTGCCAGCAGTCCCAGGGGTAATAATTCACCCCTCCACTTT. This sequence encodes CASSPRGNNSPLHF.